The entry that follows covers one T cell receptor beta chain sequence. Its antigen is currently unknown. The data derive from a study of cytomegalovirus exposure and HLA in healthy donors. Broader study findings: Investigators reported about 160 TCR beta chains as tied to cytomegalovirus.

The length of the CDR3 is 15 residues. CDR1 is SGHAT, CDR2 FQNNGV, per germline. V shed 1 base and J 2 bases; nucleotides not matched to a gene: 4. Nominally healthy donors were sampled, though unrecorded immune exposures were likely. The PCR made use of 60 Vbeta and 13 Jbeta primers. TCRdb's table, derived via immunoSEQ multiplex PCR, lists solely in-frame clones and lacks some. The sample holds some 140,000 clones; roughly three quarters are singletons and the top ten take roughly 7.1%. This chain links TRBV11-2 with TRBJ2-7; 8 bases fit TRBD2. The sequencing input was PBMCs. The TCR comes from a man younger than 40 in good health and CMV-seropositive. The CDR3 DNA reads as TGTGCCAGCAGCTTAGGGGGGACTAGAACCTACGAGCAGTACTTC. Translated: CASSLGGTRTYEQYF.